One TCR beta chain is described in this entry. The same CDR3 is also encoded by other DNA sequences in this sample. The data originate from a study of blood T cell repertoires in COVID-19. Study overall: PBMCs, B-cell-depleted T cells, or T cells were the source of the cDNA or gDNA that made up the material.

Study processing details: Quantification of nucleated cells was approximated via reference gene primer amplification. Some clones are missing from TCRdb's copy, which holds only in-frame ones; the method was immunoSEQ multiplex PCR. V, J and clone size are those of that table, while D and trimming were read from the DNA. The table includes 350,000 to 450,000 clones, 85% detected once. The sample was peripheral blood. This receptor was taken from a woman aged 18 to 35 with acute or convalescent COVID-19.

CDR3 amino acids: CASSWGGTEAFF. The CDR3 nucleotides are TGCGCCAGCAGCTGGGGGGGCACTGAAGCTTTCTTT. V and J are TRBV5-1 and TRBJ1-1; weak D call: TRBD1 (5 bases). The CDR3 runs to 12 residues. In germline, CDR1 is SGHRS, CDR2 YFSETQ. With 3 bases removed from V and 4 bases from J, the gap between germline ends came to 7 bases.